The rows below give T cell receptor beta chains drawn from one sample of a study of early T cells in non-severe SARS-CoV-2 infection. Using its own MiXCR run on the 5' RACE reads, TCRdb lists one record per CDR3 protein. The profile shows approximately 31,000 distinct CDR3 sequences, approximately 6.2% of them singletons. What was sequenced was whole blood. The receptors were sampled from an adult who was a healthcare worker with PCR-confirmed SARS-CoV-2 infection or an uninfected control (not recorded which). The CDR3 runs from the conserved cysteine through the conserved F or W. The D gene is left open where the match is weak.

v_call	j_call	d_call	cdr3_aa
TRBV7-9	TRBJ1-2	.	CASSLDGPNYGYTF
TRBV29-1	TRBJ1-1	.	CSVVDATEAFF
TRBV12-3/TRBV12-4	TRBJ2-1	TRBD1	CASSQDRRVFSYNEQFF
TRBV4-1	TRBJ1-5	.	CASSQEGEKPQHF
TRBV6-5	TRBJ1-6	.	CASSYSDGLNSPLHF
TRBV7-9	TRBJ2-5	.	CASSLGAASTYPQETQYF
TRBV4-1	TRBJ2-3	TRBD1	CASSLAGTVSTDTQYF
TRBV6-2/TRBV6-3	TRBJ2-3	.	CASRGRRADTQYF
TRBV11-3	TRBJ2-3	TRBD2	CASSPVAGGRTDTQYF
TRBV18	TRBJ2-5	.	CASSPSLLQQGTQYF
TRBV6-5	TRBJ2-1	.	CASWDIGYNEQFF
TRBV9	TRBJ2-1	.	CASSVEWNRHNEQFF
TRBV20-1	TRBJ1-1	.	CSARDGGRIEAFF
TRBV20-1	TRBJ2-7	TRBD1	CSAAAPNRGREQYF
TRBV19	TRBJ1-2	.	CASTFTNGYGYTF
TRBV27	TRBJ2-4	.	CASSFSQKLAKNIQYF
TRBV5-1	TRBJ1-1	.	CASSPGNYLGSGTEAFF
TRBV12-3/TRBV12-4	TRBJ1-4	.	CASTSGVREKLFF
TRBV6-5	TRBJ2-7	.	CASRKGFSSYEQYF
TRBV6-1	TRBJ2-1	.	CASSEAWTPIF
TRBV20-1	TRBJ2-5	.	CSAPRGDVRYQETQYF
TRBV6-1	TRBJ2-7	.	CASSEKFGGQGRNYEQYF
TRBV6-1	TRBJ2-1	.	CASSEGGGPHYNEQFF
TRBV10-1	TRBJ1-1	TRBD1	CAIDREGDTEAFF
TRBV5-4	TRBJ2-1	TRBD2	CASSGGLAGGMGEQFF
TRBV20-1	TRBJ2-3	.	CSAFPGTYTDTQYF
TRBV20-1	TRBJ2-3	TRBD2	CSARKGTTNTDTQYF
TRBV2	TRBJ1-2	.	CASSEGELLGGGYTF
TRBV7-2	TRBJ2-3	TRBD2	CASSLGLAGGYTDTQYF
TRBV29-1	TRBJ2-1	.	CSVEAGDRISFDEQFF
TRBV18	TRBJ2-7	.	CASSPSVEQYF
TRBV2	TRBJ1-5	TRBD1	CASRLDRDSNQPQHF
TRBV29-1	TRBJ1-5	.	CSVRQGNQPQHF
TRBV20-1	TRBJ2-7	TRBD1	CSVPGQASYEQYF
TRBV10-1	TRBJ2-2	.	CASGSTGPGELFF
TRBV4-1	TRBJ2-3	.	CASSQDGVGFTDTQYF
TRBV7-9	TRBJ2-1	TRBD2	CASSSIFTSGSGNEQFF
TRBV30	TRBJ1-1	.	CAWSPWVGVMDTEAFF
TRBV6-2/TRBV6-3	TRBJ2-3	.	CASRGDTQYF
TRBV5-1	TRBJ1-1	TRBD1	CASSRSGQGPADEAFF
TRBV4-1	TRBJ2-7	TRBD2	CASSQGLVSYEQYF
TRBV6-6	TRBJ2-6	.	CASSYGAGGAGANVLTF
TRBV24-1	TRBJ2-7	.	CATAQGNDEQYF
TRBV30	TRBJ1-3	.	CAWSVPNRAGNTIYF
TRBV20-1	TRBJ2-3	.	CSALPTKPRSDTQYF
TRBV3-1	TRBJ2-5	TRBD2	CASSQDRGTSGRETQYF
TRBV5-1	TRBJ1-1	.	CASKSDSLMNTEAFF
TRBV11-2	TRBJ2-7	.	CASSEDGSRRFYEQYF
TRBV11-2	TRBJ2-1	.	CASSLKREYNEQFF
TRBV29-1	TRBJ2-2	TRBD1	CSAVSRTGENGGELFF
TRBV11-2	TRBJ2-5	.	CASSQRGRAGETQYF
TRBV2	TRBJ2-2	.	CASNTGELFF
TRBV3-1	TRBJ1-1	.	CASSHSMGEGTEAFF
TRBV4-1	TRBJ2-4	TRBD2	CASSPSGSRAKNIQYF